The rows below give T cell receptor beta chains drawn from one sample of a study of T cell responses to AZD1222 COVID-19 vaccine. Data came from immunoSEQ multiplex PCR; TCRdb stores just in-frame clones and leaves some out. The table has about 150,000 clones, over 80% seen once. The sample here was peripheral blood, taken 28 days after the second AZD1222 dose. These receptors all come from an adult who received the AZD1222 COVID-19 vaccine. CDR3s include the opening cysteine and the closing phenylalanine or tryptophan. Fields, in order: J gene, CDR3 length, D gene, clone size, V gene, CDR3 DNA, CDR3 protein. D genes are given only for firm matches. Some rows mark clone size as missing; the rest say once, few, many or name a class of expanded clone.

J gene: TRBJ2-2
CDR3 length: 11
D gene: -
clone size: -
V gene: TRBV7-9
CDR3 DNA: TGTGCCAGCAGTCTTACCGGGGAGCTGTTTTTT
CDR3 protein: CASSLTGELFF

J gene: TRBJ2-2
CDR3 length: 16
D gene: -
clone size: -
V gene: TRBV5-1
CDR3 DNA: TGCGCCAGCAGCTTGCGGGATAGCGGGAACACCGGGGAGCTGTTTTTT
CDR3 protein: CASSLRDSGNTGELFF

J gene: TRBJ2-3
CDR3 length: 14
D gene: TRBD2
clone size: -
V gene: TRBV2
CDR3 DNA: TGTGCCAGCAGTACAGCGGGATTCACAGATACGCAGTATTTT
CDR3 protein: CASSTAGFTDTQYF

J gene: TRBJ2-1
CDR3 length: 13
D gene: -
clone size: -
V gene: TRBV24-1
CDR3 DNA: TGTGCCACCAGTGATTTGGGTGGATTTGGGCAGCTCTTC
CDR3 protein: CATSDLGGFGQLF

J gene: TRBJ2-3
CDR3 length: 14
D gene: -
clone size: -
V gene: TRBV11-3
CDR3 DNA: TGTGCCAGCAGCCCCGGACAGAGCACAGATACGCAGTATTTT
CDR3 protein: CASSPGQSTDTQYF

J gene: TRBJ2-3
CDR3 length: 16
D gene: TRBD2
clone size: -
V gene: TRBV5-1
CDR3 DNA: TGCGCCAGCAGCCGGGGACTAGAGACTAGCACAGATACGCAGTATTTT
CDR3 protein: CASSRGLETSTDTQYF

J gene: TRBJ2-3
CDR3 length: 14
D gene: TRBD1
clone size: -
V gene: TRBV6-6
CDR3 DNA: TGTGCCAGCAGATGGACAGGGGCCACAGATACGCAGTATTTT
CDR3 protein: CASRWTGATDTQYF

J gene: TRBJ2-3
CDR3 length: 14
D gene: -
clone size: -
V gene: TRBV10-3
CDR3 DNA: TGTGCCATCAGGGGTCGGGTGGGCACAGATACGCAGTATTTT
CDR3 protein: CAIRGRVGTDTQYF

J gene: TRBJ1-2
CDR3 length: 11
D gene: -
clone size: -
V gene: TRBV28
CDR3 DNA: TGTGCCAGCCGGCGGGCCTATGGCTACACCTTC
CDR3 protein: CASRRAYGYTF

J gene: TRBJ2-7
CDR3 length: 16
D gene: -
clone size: -
V gene: TRBV7-9
CDR3 DNA: TGTGCCAGCAGCTTAGATGGAAGGGTGTTGGGTTACGAGCAGTACTTC
CDR3 protein: CASSLDGRVLGYEQYF

J gene: TRBJ2-7
CDR3 length: 14
D gene: TRBD1
clone size: -
V gene: TRBV5-1
CDR3 DNA: TGCGCCAGCAGCCCGCGGACAGGGGGTTACGAGCAGTACTTC
CDR3 protein: CASSPRTGGYEQYF

J gene: TRBJ2-7
CDR3 length: 15
D gene: -
clone size: -
V gene: TRBV19
CDR3 DNA: TGTGCCAGTAGTTTCAGGGACGGTCGAGGCTACGAGCAGTACTTC
CDR3 protein: CASSFRDGRGYEQYF

J gene: TRBJ1-1
CDR3 length: 17
D gene: -
clone size: -
V gene: TRBV11-2
CDR3 DNA: TGTGCCAGCAGCTTAGTACCCCCGGGGCGGGTGAACACTGAAGCTTTCTTT
CDR3 protein: CASSLVPPGRVNTEAFF

J gene: TRBJ2-3
CDR3 length: 13
D gene: TRBD2
clone size: -
V gene: TRBV29-1
CDR3 DNA: TGCAGCGTTCATCCGGGACTAGCGGGAGTTGCGTATTTT
CDR3 protein: CSVHPGLAGVAYF

J gene: TRBJ2-5
CDR3 length: 13
D gene: -
clone size: -
V gene: TRBV18
CDR3 DNA: TGTGCCAGCTCCCTCAACCACCAGGAGACCCAGTACTTC
CDR3 protein: CASSLNHQETQYF

J gene: TRBJ2-2
CDR3 length: 14
D gene: -
clone size: -
V gene: TRBV2
CDR3 DNA: TGTGCCAGCAGTGTGAGCAGGGGAACCGGGGAGCTGTTTTTT
CDR3 protein: CASSVSRGTGELFF

J gene: TRBJ1-2
CDR3 length: 14
D gene: -
clone size: -
V gene: TRBV10-3
CDR3 DNA: TGTGCCATCAGACTACAGGGCACTAACTATGGCTACACCTTC
CDR3 protein: CAIRLQGTNYGYTF

J gene: TRBJ2-1
CDR3 length: 13
D gene: TRBD1
clone size: -
V gene: TRBV5-1
CDR3 DNA: TGCGCCAGCAGCCAATCAGGGGGTAATGAGCAGTTCTTC
CDR3 protein: CASSQSGGNEQFF

J gene: TRBJ2-1
CDR3 length: 14
D gene: -
clone size: once
V gene: TRBV29-1
CDR3 DNA: TGCAGCGTACCACTAGGGGTCTCCTACAATGAGCAGTTCTTC
CDR3 protein: CSVPLGVSYNEQFF

J gene: TRBJ2-7
CDR3 length: 16
D gene: TRBD2
clone size: -
V gene: TRBV6-1
CDR3 DNA: TGTGCCAGCAGTGCAACTAGCGGGAGAATTAACTACGAGCAGTACTTC
CDR3 protein: CASSATSGRINYEQYF

J gene: TRBJ2-2
CDR3 length: 14
D gene: TRBD2
clone size: -
V gene: TRBV27
CDR3 DNA: TGTGCCAGCAGCGGACTAGCGGGAGGTGGGGAGCTGTTTTTT
CDR3 protein: CASSGLAGGGELFF

J gene: TRBJ2-7
CDR3 length: 15
D gene: TRBD1
clone size: -
V gene: TRBV28
CDR3 DNA: TGTGCCAGCAGGCCTACAGGGGGCATCTCCTACGAGCAGTACTTC
CDR3 protein: CASRPTGGISYEQYF

J gene: TRBJ1-1
CDR3 length: 14
D gene: -
clone size: once
V gene: TRBV6-5
CDR3 DNA: TGTGCCAGCAGTTGGGACCGATCGACCACTGAAGCTTTCTTT
CDR3 protein: CASSWDRSTTEAFF

J gene: TRBJ2-1
CDR3 length: 12
D gene: TRBD2
clone size: -
V gene: TRBV10-3
CDR3 DNA: TGTGCCACCGGCGGAGGGAGGGATGAGCAGTTCTTC
CDR3 protein: CATGGGRDEQFF

J gene: TRBJ2-5
CDR3 length: 13
D gene: TRBD1
clone size: -
V gene: TRBV6-1
CDR3 DNA: TGTGCCAGCAGCGGACAGGCCGAAGAGACCCAGTACTTC
CDR3 protein: CASSGQAEETQYF

J gene: TRBJ1-5
CDR3 length: 15
D gene: -
clone size: -
V gene: TRBV2
CDR3 DNA: TGTGCCAGCAGTGAAGCGAGGACGGGGGGTCAGCCCCAGCATTTT
CDR3 protein: CASSEARTGGQPQHF

J gene: TRBJ2-1
CDR3 length: 14
D gene: -
clone size: -
V gene: TRBV28
CDR3 DNA: TGTGCCAGCAGTTCTCCCAGTGTAAGGAATGAGCAGTTCTTC
CDR3 protein: CASSSPSVRNEQFF

J gene: TRBJ2-4
CDR3 length: 13
D gene: -
clone size: -
V gene: TRBV5-6
CDR3 DNA: TGTGCCAGCAGCTTTATTGCGGAGCGCATTCAGTACTTC
CDR3 protein: CASSFIAERIQYF

J gene: TRBJ2-7
CDR3 length: 12
D gene: -
clone size: -
V gene: TRBV18
CDR3 DNA: TGTGCCAGCTCAGCAGCTGGCTACGAGCAGTACTTC
CDR3 protein: CASSAAGYEQYF

J gene: TRBJ2-5
CDR3 length: 17
D gene: -
clone size: -
V gene: TRBV24-1
CDR3 DNA: TGTGCCACCAGTGATGCCCAGGGGATGATTTTCCAAGAGACCCAGTACTTC
CDR3 protein: CATSDAQGMIFQETQYF

J gene: TRBJ1-5
CDR3 length: 13
D gene: TRBD1
clone size: -
V gene: TRBV27
CDR3 DNA: TGTGCCAGCAGACCGGACAGGAATCAGCCCCAGCATTTT
CDR3 protein: CASRPDRNQPQHF

J gene: TRBJ1-4
CDR3 length: 14
D gene: -
clone size: -
V gene: TRBV2
CDR3 DNA: TGTGCCAGCTCAACAGGATCGGTGGGCGAAAAACTGTTTTTT
CDR3 protein: CASSTGSVGEKLFF

J gene: TRBJ2-7
CDR3 length: 14
D gene: TRBD2
clone size: -
V gene: TRBV2
CDR3 DNA: TGTGCCAGCAGCTCCGGGACTAGCGTCTACGAGCAGTACTTC
CDR3 protein: CASSSGTSVYEQYF

J gene: TRBJ2-2
CDR3 length: 16
D gene: -
clone size: -
V gene: TRBV12-5
CDR3 DNA: TGTGCTAGTGGTTCTGGACGAGATTTGAACACCGGGGAGCTGTTTTTT
CDR3 protein: CASGSGRDLNTGELFF

J gene: TRBJ2-7
CDR3 length: 15
D gene: TRBD1
clone size: -
V gene: TRBV19
CDR3 DNA: TGTGCCAGTAGTATAAGTAGGGACAGCCGGTCCGAGCAGTACTTC
CDR3 protein: CASSISRDSRSEQYF

J gene: TRBJ2-3
CDR3 length: 15
D gene: -
clone size: -
V gene: TRBV7-9
CDR3 DNA: TGTGCCAGCAGCTTATATGGGGCCCCACCAGATACGCAGTATTTT
CDR3 protein: CASSLYGAPPDTQYF

J gene: TRBJ1-1
CDR3 length: 19
D gene: -
clone size: -
V gene: TRBV7-9
CDR3 DNA: TGTGCCAGCAGCTCCGGCCCGGGACGGCGGCCCCCAATGAACACTGAAGCTTTCTTT
CDR3 protein: CASSSGPGRRPPMNTEAFF

J gene: TRBJ2-1
CDR3 length: 16
D gene: TRBD2
clone size: few
V gene: TRBV5-1
CDR3 DNA: TGCGCCAGCAGCTTGGGGGGACTAGCGGGAGATAATGAGCAGTTCTTC
CDR3 protein: CASSLGGLAGDNEQFF

J gene: TRBJ2-4
CDR3 length: 18
D gene: -
clone size: -
V gene: TRBV28
CDR3 DNA: TGTGCCAGCAGTTTTGTTGGGGGCGCGGGTTTAGCCAAAAACATTCAGTACTTC
CDR3 protein: CASSFVGGAGLAKNIQYF

J gene: TRBJ2-7
CDR3 length: 16
D gene: TRBD2
clone size: -
V gene: TRBV7-9
CDR3 DNA: TGTGCCAGCAGCTTGGGTAGCGGGAGCCAATCCTACGAGCAGTACTTC
CDR3 protein: CASSLGSGSQSYEQYF

J gene: TRBJ1-1
CDR3 length: 14
D gene: -
clone size: once
V gene: TRBV6-5
CDR3 DNA: TGTGCCAGCAGAACCAGATCCGCGGGGACTGAAGCTTTCTTT
CDR3 protein: CASRTRSAGTEAFF

J gene: TRBJ1-3
CDR3 length: 14
D gene: TRBD1
clone size: -
V gene: TRBV3-1/TRBV3-2
CDR3 DNA: TGTGCCAGCAGCAGGACAGGGGCTGGAAACACCATATATTTT
CDR3 protein: CASSRTGAGNTIYF

J gene: TRBJ1-2
CDR3 length: 14
D gene: -
clone size: few
V gene: TRBV29-1
CDR3 DNA: TGCAGCGTTTCATTTAGACAGGCTAACTATGGCTACACCTTC
CDR3 protein: CSVSFRQANYGYTF

J gene: TRBJ1-3
CDR3 length: 16
D gene: TRBD1
clone size: -
V gene: TRBV19
CDR3 DNA: TGTGCCACTACTCATTTTGCAGGGGGAATCGGAAACACCATATATTTT
CDR3 protein: CATTHFAGGIGNTIYF

J gene: TRBJ1-2
CDR3 length: 17
D gene: TRBD1
clone size: -
V gene: TRBV28
CDR3 DNA: TGTGCCAGCAGTTTAATGCAGGGGGGACAGGCCTTTATGTACTACACCTTC
CDR3 protein: CASSLMQGGQAFMYYTF

J gene: TRBJ2-1
CDR3 length: 12
D gene: -
clone size: -
V gene: TRBV21-1
CDR3 DNA: TGTGCCGGCGGACAGGGCTACAATGAGCAGTTCTTC
CDR3 protein: CAGGQGYNEQFF

J gene: TRBJ2-4
CDR3 length: 15
D gene: TRBD2
clone size: -
V gene: TRBV2
CDR3 DNA: TGTGCCAGCGGCCCGGGACTAGCGGGACCGAACATTCAGTACTTC
CDR3 protein: CASGPGLAGPNIQYF

J gene: TRBJ2-5
CDR3 length: 12
D gene: -
clone size: -
V gene: TRBV28
CDR3 DNA: TGTGCCAGCAGTTCGGAGGAGGAGACCCAGTACTTC
CDR3 protein: CASSSEEETQYF

J gene: TRBJ2-1
CDR3 length: 13
D gene: TRBD1
clone size: -
V gene: TRBV25-1
CDR3 DNA: TGTGCCAGCAGTGAGGACAGGAACAATGAGCAGTTCTTC
CDR3 protein: CASSEDRNNEQFF

J gene: TRBJ2-1
CDR3 length: 11
D gene: -
clone size: -
V gene: TRBV10-2
CDR3 DNA: TGCGCCAGCAGAGTGTACAATGAGCAGTTCTTC
CDR3 protein: CASRVYNEQFF

J gene: TRBJ2-2
CDR3 length: 17
D gene: TRBD1
clone size: -
V gene: TRBV5-1
CDR3 DNA: TGCGCCAGCACCAGGCATACGGGGACAGGGGGAACCGGGGAGCTGTTTTTT
CDR3 protein: CASTRHTGTGGTGELFF

J gene: TRBJ2-7
CDR3 length: 13
D gene: TRBD2
clone size: -
V gene: TRBV27
CDR3 DNA: TGTGCCGCCGGGGGGTCCGGGTCCTACGAGCAGTACTTC
CDR3 protein: CAAGGSGSYEQYF

J gene: TRBJ2-4
CDR3 length: 16
D gene: TRBD1
clone size: -
V gene: TRBV7-3
CDR3 DNA: TGTGCCAGCAGCGTAGGACAGGGAGTAGCCAAAAACATTCAGTACTTC
CDR3 protein: CASSVGQGVAKNIQYF

J gene: TRBJ1-3
CDR3 length: 15
D gene: -
clone size: -
V gene: TRBV19
CDR3 DNA: TGTGCCAGTAGTATGGGGCCAAGCTCTGGAAACACCATATATTTT
CDR3 protein: CASSMGPSSGNTIYF

J gene: TRBJ1-2
CDR3 length: 12
D gene: -
clone size: -
V gene: TRBV12-3/TRBV12-4
CDR3 DNA: TGTGCCAGCAGTTTTGCCCAGAATGGCTACACCTTC
CDR3 protein: CASSFAQNGYTF

J gene: TRBJ1-5
CDR3 length: 15
D gene: -
clone size: -
V gene: TRBV2
CDR3 DNA: TGTGCCAGCAGTGAACGATCCGGAGCCAATCAGCCCCAGCATTTT
CDR3 protein: CASSERSGANQPQHF

J gene: TRBJ1-2
CDR3 length: 18
D gene: -
clone size: -
V gene: TRBV9
CDR3 DNA: TGTGCCAGCAGCGACTCAACAGGGATCACCAGACACAGCTATGGCTACACCTTC
CDR3 protein: CASSDSTGITRHSYGYTF